The sequence of this T cell receptor beta chain was determined in a study of blood T cell repertoires in COVID-19. Background on the study: From T cells, B-cell-depleted T cells, or PBMCs came the material, which was cDNA or gDNA.

Participants, roughly 18 to 100 years old, spanned about two dozen US areas. This CDR3 contains 16 residues. Between the trimmed V and J ends, which lost 3 bases and 0 bases, there was a span of 14 bases. Germline V gene sequence: CDR1 MDHEN, CDR2 SYDVKM. Repertoires were generated with immunoSEQ multiplex PCR, while TCRdb's copy carries only in-frame clones and drops some. The top ten hold roughly 6.7% of the sample, which has a few hundred thousand clones, approximately 85% seen once. The chain links TRBV28 to TRBJ1-1, with D perhaps TRBD1 (6 bases). The specimen sequenced was PBMCs or T cells enriched from blood (not recorded which). The TCR comes from a woman aged 50 to 65 who had been exposed to COVID-19. Here the CDR3 DNA reads TGTGCCAGCAGTTTTCTGGGGGCTAACCTGAACACTGAAGCTTTCTTT. Protein sequence: CASSFLGANLNTEAFF. Combining the CDR3 with reference TRBV28 and TRBJ1-1 gives the whole variable domain DVKVTQSSRYLVKRTGEKVFLECVQDMDHENMFWYRQDPGLGLRLIYFSYDVKMKEKGDIPEGYSVSREKKERFSLILESASTNQTSMYLCASSFLGANLNTEAFFGQGTRLTVV.